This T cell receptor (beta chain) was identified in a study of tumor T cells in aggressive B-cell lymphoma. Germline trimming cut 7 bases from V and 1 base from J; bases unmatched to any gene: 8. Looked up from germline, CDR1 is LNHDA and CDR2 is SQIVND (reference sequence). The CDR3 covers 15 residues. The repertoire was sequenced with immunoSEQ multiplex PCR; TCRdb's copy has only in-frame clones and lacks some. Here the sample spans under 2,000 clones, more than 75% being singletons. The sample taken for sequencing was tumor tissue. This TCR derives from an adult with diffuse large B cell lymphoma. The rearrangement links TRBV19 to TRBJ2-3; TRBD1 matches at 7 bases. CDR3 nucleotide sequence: TGTGCCAGTATTGACAGGGAGAAGGGCACAGATACGCAGTATTTT. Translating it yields CASIDREKGTDTQYF.